This T cell receptor beta chain emerged from a study of neurological immune-mediated disorders. The wider study: About 90% of the roughly 34 multiple sclerosis patients had relapsing-remitting disease; 3 had secondary progressive. Study-wide results and limits: Across subjects, no CDR3 amino acid sequence appeared in expanded clones of more than one subject, a finding that suggested private repertoires in all groups.

Time point given: longitudinal time-point 2. 2 million PBMCs stored at -80 C were the source of the unsorted libraries. Germline CDR1 reads DFQATT; CDR2 reads SNEGSKA (reference sequence). The CDR3 extends over 14 amino acids. V trimming: 3 bases; J trimming: 5 bases; junction bases outside the gene matches: 7. This clonotype has at least ten counts. Its antigen is unknown. Synthesis of cDNA was carried out by template-switch 5'RACE. The reaction used 10-nucleotide random UMIs. MiXCR was run by TCRdb on the 5' RACE reads, yielding one entry per CDR3 protein. The sample has 70,000 to 90,000 distinct CDR3 sequences, nearly 6% seen once; the top ten hold 7.9%.

V gene TRBV20-1 combines with J gene TRBJ1-2, with 9 bases matching TRBD1. Specimen: PBMCs. The TCR comes from a woman aged 55 to 70 with multiple sclerosis. CDR3 in DNA: TGCAGTGCTAGGACCGGGACAGGGCTTTATGGCTACACCTTC. It codes for CSARTGTGLYGYTF.